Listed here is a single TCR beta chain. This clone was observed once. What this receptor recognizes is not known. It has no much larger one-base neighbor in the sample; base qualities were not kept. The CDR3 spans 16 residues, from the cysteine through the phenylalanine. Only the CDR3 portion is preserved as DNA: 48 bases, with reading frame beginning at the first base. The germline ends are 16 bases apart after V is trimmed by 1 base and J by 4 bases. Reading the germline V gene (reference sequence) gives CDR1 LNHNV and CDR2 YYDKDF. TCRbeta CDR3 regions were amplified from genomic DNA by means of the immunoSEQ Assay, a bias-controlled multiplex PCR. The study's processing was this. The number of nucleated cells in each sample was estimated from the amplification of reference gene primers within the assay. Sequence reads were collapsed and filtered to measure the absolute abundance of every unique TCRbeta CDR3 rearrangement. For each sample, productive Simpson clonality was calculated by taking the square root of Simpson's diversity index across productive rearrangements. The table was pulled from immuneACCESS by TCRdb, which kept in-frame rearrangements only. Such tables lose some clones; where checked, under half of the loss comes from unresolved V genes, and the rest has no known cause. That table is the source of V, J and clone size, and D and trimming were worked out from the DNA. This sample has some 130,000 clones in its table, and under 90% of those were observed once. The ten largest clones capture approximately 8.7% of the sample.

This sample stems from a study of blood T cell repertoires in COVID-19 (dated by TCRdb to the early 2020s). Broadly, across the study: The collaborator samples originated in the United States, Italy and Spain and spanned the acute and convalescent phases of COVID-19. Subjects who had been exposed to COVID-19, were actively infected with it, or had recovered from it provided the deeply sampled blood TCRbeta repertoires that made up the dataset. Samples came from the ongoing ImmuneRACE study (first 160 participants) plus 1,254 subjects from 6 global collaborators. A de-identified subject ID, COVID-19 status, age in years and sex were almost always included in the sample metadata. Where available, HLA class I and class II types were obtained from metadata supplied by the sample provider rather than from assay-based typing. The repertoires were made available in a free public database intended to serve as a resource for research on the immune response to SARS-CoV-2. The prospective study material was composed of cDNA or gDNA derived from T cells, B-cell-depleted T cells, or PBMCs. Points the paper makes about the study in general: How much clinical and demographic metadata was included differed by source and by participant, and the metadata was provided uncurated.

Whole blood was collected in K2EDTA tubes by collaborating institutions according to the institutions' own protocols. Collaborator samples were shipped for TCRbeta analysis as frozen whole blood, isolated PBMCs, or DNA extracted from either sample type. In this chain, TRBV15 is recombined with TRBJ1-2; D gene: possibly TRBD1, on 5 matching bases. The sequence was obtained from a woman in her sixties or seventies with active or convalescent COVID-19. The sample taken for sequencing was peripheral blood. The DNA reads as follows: TGTGCCACCAGCAGAGGAACAGGACTAAGCGGCTATGGCTACACCTTC. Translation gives CATSRGTGLSGYGYTF.